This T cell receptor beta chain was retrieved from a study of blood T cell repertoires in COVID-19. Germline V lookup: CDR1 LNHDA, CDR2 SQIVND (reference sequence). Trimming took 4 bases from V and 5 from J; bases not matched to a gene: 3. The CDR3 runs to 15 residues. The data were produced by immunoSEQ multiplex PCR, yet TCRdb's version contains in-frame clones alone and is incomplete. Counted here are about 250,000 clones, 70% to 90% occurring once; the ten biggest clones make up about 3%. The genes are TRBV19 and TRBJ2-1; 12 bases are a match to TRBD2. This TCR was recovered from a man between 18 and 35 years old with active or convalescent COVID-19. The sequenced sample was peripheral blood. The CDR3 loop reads CASSTGLAGNNEQFF. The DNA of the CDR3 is TGTGCCAGTAGTACTGGACTAGCGGGGAACAATGAGCAGTTCTTC.